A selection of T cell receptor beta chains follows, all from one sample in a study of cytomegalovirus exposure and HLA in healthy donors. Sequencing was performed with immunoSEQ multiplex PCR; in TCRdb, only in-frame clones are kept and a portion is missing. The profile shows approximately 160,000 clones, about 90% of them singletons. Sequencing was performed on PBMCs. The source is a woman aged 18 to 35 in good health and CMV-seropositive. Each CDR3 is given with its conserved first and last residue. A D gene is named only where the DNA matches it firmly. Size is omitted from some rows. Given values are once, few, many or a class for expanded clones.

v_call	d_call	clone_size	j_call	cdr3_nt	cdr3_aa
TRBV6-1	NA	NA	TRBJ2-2	TGTGCCAGCAGTACTAACACCGGGGAGCTGTTTTTT	CASSTNTGELFF
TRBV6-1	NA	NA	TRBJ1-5	TGTGCCAGCAGTGAAGACGGAGGGCCGGGGGCCCAGCATTTT	CASSEDGGPGAQHF
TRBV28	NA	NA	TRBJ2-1	TGTGCCAGCAGGCTTCTAGCGAAGACAAGCTCCTACAATGAGCAGTTCTTC	CASRLLAKTSSYNEQFF
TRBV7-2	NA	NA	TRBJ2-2	TGTGCCAGCAGCTACAAAGGGGCCGGGGAGCTGTTTTTT	CASSYKGAGELFF
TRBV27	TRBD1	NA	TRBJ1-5	TGTGCCAGCGGAGACAGGGGTGAGCAGCCCCAGCATTTT	CASGDRGEQPQHF
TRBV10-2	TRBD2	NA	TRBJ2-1	TGCGCCAGCAGCCCGGGACTAGCTATCTATGAGCAGTTCTTC	CASSPGLAIYEQFF
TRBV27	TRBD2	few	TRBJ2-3	TGTGCCAGCAGTTTCGGCGGGAGCGGTACGCACGATACGCAGTATTTT	CASSFGGSGTHDTQYF
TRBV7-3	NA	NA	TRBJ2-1	TGTGCCAGCAGCTTCACGGTTTACAATGAGCAGTTCTTC	CASSFTVYNEQFF
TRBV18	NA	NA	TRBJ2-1	TGTGCCAGCTCACCACGGATAGGGGGAGCGAGGATCCGTACCGGGAATGAGCAGTTCTTC	CASSPRIGGARIRTGNEQFF
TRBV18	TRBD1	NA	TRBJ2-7	TGTGCCAGCTCACCCATCACCTTGGAGGCAGGGGGCCCCCCATCCTACGAGCAGTACTTC	CASSPITLEAGGPPSYEQYF
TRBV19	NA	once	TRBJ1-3	TGTGCCAGTAGTATATCGTCTGGAAACACCATATATTTT	CASSISSGNTIYF
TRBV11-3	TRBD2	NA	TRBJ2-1	TGTGCCAGCAGCTTAGATCTCGGGACTAGCGACTACAATGAGCAGTTCTTC	CASSLDLGTSDYNEQFF
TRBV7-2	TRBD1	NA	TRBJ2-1	TGTGCCAGCAGCTCAGGGGGCCCCCACAATGAGCAGTTCTTC	CASSSGGPHNEQFF
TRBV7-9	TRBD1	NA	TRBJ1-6	TGTGCCAGCAGCCTGATGAGGACAGGGAGTTATAATTCACCCCTCCACTTT	CASSLMRTGSYNSPLHF
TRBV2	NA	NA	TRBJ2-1	TGTGCCAGCCGCCCGCCCCGGGGGGCCTCCTACAATGAGCAGTTCTTC	CASRPPRGASYNEQFF
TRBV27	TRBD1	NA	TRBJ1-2	TGTGCCAGCAGTTCCACCGGGACAGTTTTTTATGGCTACACCTTC	CASSSTGTVFYGYTF
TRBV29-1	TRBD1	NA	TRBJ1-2	TGCAGCGTCAACGTAGGGGGACAGAACTATGGCTACACCTTC	CSVNVGGQNYGYTF
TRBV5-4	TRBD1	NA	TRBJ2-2	TGTGCCAGCAGCTTGGGACAGGGGTCTACCGGGGAGCTGTTTTTT	CASSLGQGSTGELFF
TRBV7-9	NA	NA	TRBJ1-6	TGTGCCAGCAGCTCCCCGATCCGCGGGAGCTCCTATAATTCACCCCTCCACTTT	CASSSPIRGSSYNSPLHF
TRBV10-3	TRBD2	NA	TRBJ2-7	TGTGCCATCAGGGAAACGGGCCGCGGGGGCGAGCAGTACTTC	CAIRETGRGGEQYF
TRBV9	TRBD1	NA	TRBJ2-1	TGTGCCAGCAGCGTAATGACAGGGTTCAATGAGCAGTTCTTC	CASSVMTGFNEQFF
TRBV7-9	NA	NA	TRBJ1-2	TGTGCCAGCAGCTTAGGTCAGGCCAACCACTATGGCTACACCTTC	CASSLGQANHYGYTF
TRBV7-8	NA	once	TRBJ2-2	TGTGCCAGCAGCTTAGGGGGTGGACTTCCGAACACCGGGGAGCTGTTTTTT	CASSLGGGLPNTGELFF
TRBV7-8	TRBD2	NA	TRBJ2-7	TGTGCCAGCAGCTTAGAACTAGCGGGATACTACGAGCAGTACTTC	CASSLELAGYYEQYF
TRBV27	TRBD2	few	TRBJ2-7	TGTGCCACCGGGACTAGCGGGAGGTACGAGCAGTACTTC	CATGTSGRYEQYF
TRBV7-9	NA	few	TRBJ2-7	TGTGCCAGCAGCTTCGGGGGTTTATACGAGCAGTACTTC	CASSFGGLYEQYF
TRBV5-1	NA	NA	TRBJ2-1	TGCGCCAGCAGCCCCGGCAGAGTCACTAGCAATGAGCAGTTCTTC	CASSPGRVTSNEQFF
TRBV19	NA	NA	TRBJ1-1	TGTGCCAGCTCGAGGCCGTACACTGAAGCTTTCTTT	CASSRPYTEAFF
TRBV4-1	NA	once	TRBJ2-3	TGCGCCAGCCGGTCGGCAGGGGCGGTAGATACGCAGTATTTT	CASRSAGAVDTQYF
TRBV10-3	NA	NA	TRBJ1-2	TGTGCCATCGGGTGGGGGCCGGATGGCTACACCTTC	CAIGWGPDGYTF
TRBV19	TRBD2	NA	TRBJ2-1	TGTGCCAGTAGTGCCGGTGGGAGCGGGAGTGGGTACAATGAGCAGTTCTTC	CASSAGGSGSGYNEQFF
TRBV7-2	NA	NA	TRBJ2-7	TGTGCCAGCAGCATAACAGGGACCCCCTCCTACGAGCAGTACTTC	CASSITGTPSYEQYF
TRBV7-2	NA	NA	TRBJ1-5	TGTGCCAGCAGCTTATCGTCAGGGGCCTATAGCAATCAGCCCCAGCATTTT	CASSLSSGAYSNQPQHF
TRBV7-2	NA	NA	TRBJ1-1	TGTGCCAGCAGCCCTAGGAGGGGGAGGGACACTGAAGCTTTCTTT	CASSPRRGRDTEAFF
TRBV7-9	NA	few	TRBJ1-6	TGTGCCAGCACAAGGTCGACGCAGGGGAATTCACCCCTCCACTTT	CASTRSTQGNSPLHF
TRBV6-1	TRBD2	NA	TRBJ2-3	TGTGCCAGCAGTAGTGCGGGGGGACCGGATACGCAGTATTTT	CASSSAGGPDTQYF
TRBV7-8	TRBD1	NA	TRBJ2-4	TGTGCCAGCAGCTTAGAGAGGTGGCAGGGGGTAGCCAAAAACATTCAGTACTTC	CASSLERWQGVAKNIQYF
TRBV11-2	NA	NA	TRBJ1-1	TGTGCCAGCAGCTTAATAGTGGCAGGGGACAACGGAGCTTTCTTT	CASSLIVAGDNGAFF
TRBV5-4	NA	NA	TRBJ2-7	TGTGCCAGCAGCATCTCGACAGGAACCTACGAGCAGTACTTC	CASSISTGTYEQYF
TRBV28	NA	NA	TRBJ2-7	TGTGCCAGCTTTCCGGGACAAGTACCTTCTGCACCGGGACCACAGTACTACGAGCAGTACTTC	CASFPGQVPSAPGPQYYEQYF
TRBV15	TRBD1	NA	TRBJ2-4	TGTGCCACCAGCAGAAGCTCCTGGACAGGGGGCGCAGGCAAAAACATTCAGTACTTC	CATSRSSWTGGAGKNIQYF
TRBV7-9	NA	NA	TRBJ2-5	TGTGCCAGCAGCTTTCTAGGAGAGACCCAGTACTTC	CASSFLGETQYF
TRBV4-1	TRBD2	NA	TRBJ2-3	TGCGCCAGCAGCCACCGAGGGACTAGCGGGAGAGCAGATACGCAGTATTTT	CASSHRGTSGRADTQYF
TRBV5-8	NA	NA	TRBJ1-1	TGTGCCAGCAGCTTGGGGGGTCGAGCGGTCTCTGAAGCTTTCTTT	CASSLGGRAVSEAFF
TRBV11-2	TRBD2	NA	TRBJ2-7	TGTGCCAGCACAATAGCGGGAGGGCCGGGTGAGCAGTACTTC	CASTIAGGPGEQYF
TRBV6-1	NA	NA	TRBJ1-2	TGTGCCAGCAGTGAAGTTTGGAGGGGCATTGGTGGCTACACCTTC	CASSEVWRGIGGYTF
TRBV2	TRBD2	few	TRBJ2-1	TGTGCCACCTCCGCCACTAGCGGGAATTACAATGAGCAGTTCTTC	CATSATSGNYNEQFF
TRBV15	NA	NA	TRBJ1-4	TGTGCCACCAGCAGAGAGTCAGGGCTTGAAAAACTGTTTTTT	CATSRESGLEKLFF
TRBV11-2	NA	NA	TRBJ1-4	TGTGCCAGCAGCTTATCCTCCGACAGGAGGGAAAAACTGTTTTTT	CASSLSSDRREKLFF